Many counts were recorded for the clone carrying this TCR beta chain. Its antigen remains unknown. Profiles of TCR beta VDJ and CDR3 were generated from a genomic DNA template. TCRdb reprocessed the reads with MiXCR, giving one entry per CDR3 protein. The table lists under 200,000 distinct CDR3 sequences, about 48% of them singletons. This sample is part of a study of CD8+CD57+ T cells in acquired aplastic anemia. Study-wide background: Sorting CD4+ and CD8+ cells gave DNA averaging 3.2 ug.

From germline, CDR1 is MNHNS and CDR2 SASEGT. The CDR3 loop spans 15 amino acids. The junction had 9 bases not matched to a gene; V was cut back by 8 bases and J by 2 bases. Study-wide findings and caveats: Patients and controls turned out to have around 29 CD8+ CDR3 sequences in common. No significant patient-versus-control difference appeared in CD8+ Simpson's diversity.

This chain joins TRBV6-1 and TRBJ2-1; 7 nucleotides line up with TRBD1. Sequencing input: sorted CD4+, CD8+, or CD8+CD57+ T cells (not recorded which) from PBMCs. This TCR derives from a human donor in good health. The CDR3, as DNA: TGTGCCAGCTATAACAGGGGTGGAGCCTACAATGAGCAGTTCTTC. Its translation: CASYNRGGAYNEQFF.